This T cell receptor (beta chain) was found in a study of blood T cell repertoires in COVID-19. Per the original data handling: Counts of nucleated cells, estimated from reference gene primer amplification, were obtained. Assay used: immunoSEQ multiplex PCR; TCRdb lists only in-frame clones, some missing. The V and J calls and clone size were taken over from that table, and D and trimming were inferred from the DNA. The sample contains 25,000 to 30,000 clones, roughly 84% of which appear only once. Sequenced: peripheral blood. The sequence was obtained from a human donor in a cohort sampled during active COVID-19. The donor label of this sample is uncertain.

CDR3 nucleotide sequence: TGTGCCACCAGCAGAGAAAGTGGGAGCCTACTGTTTTTT. Residues: CATSRESGSLLFF. This rearrangement joins TRBV15 to TRBJ1-4; D call uncertain. Germline V gene lookup returns CDR1 LNHNV and CDR2 YYDKDF (reference sequence). The CDR3 consists of 13 residues. Deletions cut 0 bases from V and 13 bases from J, with 12 bases between.